Presented here are 2 T cell receptor beta chains from one specimen sequenced in a study of T cell responses to AZD1222 COVID-19 vaccine. TCRdb's table, derived via immunoSEQ multiplex PCR, lists solely in-frame clones and lacks some. The sample records approximately 120,000 clones, more than 70% being singletons. This material consisted of peripheral blood, taken on day 0 of AZD1222 vaccination. Source of these receptors: an adult in good health.

The rearrangement joins TRBV4-3 to TRBJ2-7; unclear D gene. V was clipped by 1 base and J by 5 bases, with 12 bases between them. Germline V gives CDR1 LGHNA, CDR2 YSLEER. The CDR3 spans 14 residues. This CDR3 reads CASSQGPGTHEQYF. The CDR3 DNA reads TGCGCCAGCAGCCAAGGGCCGGGTACCCACGAGCAGTACTTC.

The J gene is TRBJ1-1, the V gene TRBV6-5, with 7 bases matching TRBD1. Germline CDR1 reads MNHEY; CDR2 reads SVGAGI. The CDR3 is 14 amino acids. The trim removed 5 bases at V and 1 base at J, leaving 4 bases unmatched. CDR3 in DNA: TGTGCCAGCAGTAGAAGACAGGGGAACACTGAAGCTTTCTTT. This translates into CASSRRQGNTEAFF.